The 16 T cell receptor beta chains below were found in one sample sequenced in a study of cytomegalovirus exposure and HLA in healthy donors. The PCR had 60 Vbeta and 13 Jbeta primers. Sequencing used immunoSEQ multiplex PCR; TCRdb keeps in-frame clones, though not all of them. The sample has roughly 200,000 clones; about 77% are singletons. Sequenced material: PBMCs. Receptors originate from a female donor in good health and CMV-seronegative.

V is TRBV11-3 and J is TRBJ2-1, with D perhaps matching TRBD2 (5 bases). V lost 5 bases and J lost 5, with 19 bases in between. This CDR3 is 16 amino acids long. Germline lookup yields CDR1 SGHNT and CDR2 YENEEA. The CDR3 DNA reads as TGTGCCAGCAGCGTACCCTCCCCACTAGGACACAATGAGCAGTTCTTC. Its protein is CASSVPSPLGHNEQFF.

The chain combines TRBV5-6 with TRBJ2-3, with a weak D call TRBD2 (6 bases). Between the trimmed V and J ends, which lost 2 bases and 11 bases, there was a span of 12 bases. The CDR3 is 12 residues long. CDR1 SGHDT and CDR2 YYEEEE come from the germline V gene. CDR3 in amino acids: CASSFGGRMQYF. The CDR3 DNA reads as TGTGCCAGCAGCTTCGGGGGACGGATGCAGTATTTT.

V gene TRBV9 combines with J gene TRBJ1-6; 7 bases are a match to TRBD1. Germline trimming cut 4 bases from V and 5 bases from J; bases unmatched to any gene: 3. The CDR3 loop spans 14 amino acids. Germline CDR1 and CDR2: SGDLS and YYNGEE. The CDR3, as DNA: TGTGCCAGCAGCCGGGGACAGAATAATTCACCCCTCCACTTT. As protein: CASSRGQNNSPLHF.

The chain couples TRBV6-6 to TRBJ1-4; possibly TRBD1 for D (6 bases). The CDR3 length is 16 residues. The V gene's germline CDR1 is MNHNY and CDR2 SVGAGI (reference sequence). Trimming took off 6 bases at V and 6 bases at J, with 20 bases between the two ends. DNA of the CDR3: TGTGCCAGCAGACCCGACTCAACCCGACAGGATGAAAAACTGTTTTTT. Encoded protein: CASRPDSTRQDEKLFF.

The chain carries TRBV5-1 and TRBJ1-1, with a weak D call TRBD1 (5 bases). The CDR3 spans 15 residues. Germline V CDR1 and CDR2: SGHRS, YFSETQ. Trimming left V 2 bases short and J 3 bases short, with 14 bases between. The CDR3 is CASSLLRVSDTEAFF. The CDR3 nucleotides are TGCGCCAGCAGCTTACTCAGGGTTTCGGACACTGAAGCTTTCTTT. Full variable domain (missing parts from reference TRBV5-1 and TRBJ1-1): KAGVTQTPRYLIKTRGQQVTLSCSPISGHRSVSWYQQTPGQGLQFLFEYFSETQRNKGNFPGRFSGRQFSNSRSEMNVSTLELGDSALYLCASSLLRVSDTEAFFGQGTRLTVV.

This clone was detected a few times. The chain has TRBV7-2 and TRBJ2-7, with D unclear. This CDR3 is 10 amino acids long. The germline V and J ends were trimmed by 5 bases and 6 bases, with 5 bases remaining between them. Per germline, CDR1 SGHTA and CDR2 FQGNSA. The CDR3 bases are TGTGCCAGCAGCCAGGTCGAGCAGTACTTC. This gives the protein CASSQVEQYF.

This clone was counted between two and nine times. V is TRBV5-1 and J is TRBJ2-3; 11 positions match TRBD2. Trimming at V came to 4 bases and at J to 4 bases, leaving 8 bases not matched to a gene. CDR3 size: 16 residues. Germline V gene lookup returns CDR1 SGHRS and CDR2 YFSETQ. The CDR3 coding sequence is TGCGCCAGCAGCCCCCGCACTAGCGGGAGACCAGATACGCAGTATTTT. It yields the protein CASSPRTSGRPDTQYF.

This chain connects TRBV19 to TRBJ2-1; possibly TRBD1 for D (6 bases). The CDR3 has 16 amino acids. The V gene lost 1 base and the J gene lost 0 bases, with 10 bases spanning the gap. CDR1 and CDR2 (germline): LNHDA, SQIVND (reference sequence). The DNA of the CDR3 is TGTGCCAGTAGTATAGTCAGGGGAAGCTCCTACAATGAGCAGTTCTTC. Its translation is CASSIVRGSSYNEQFF.

The chain links TRBV2 to TRBJ1-5, with no clear D. From germline, CDR1 is SNHLY and CDR2 FYNNEI. The CDR3 extends over 11 amino acids. Trimming shortened V by 6 bases and J by 4 bases, and 4 bases separated the two germline ends. CDR3 region: CASRYNQPQHF. The CDR3 DNA reads as TGTGCCAGCAGATATAATCAGCCCCAGCATTTT.

This clone was detected only once. The V gene is TRBV5-1, the J gene TRBJ1-1; TRBD1 matches at 7 bases. This CDR3 comprises 15 residues. CDR1 is SGHRS and CDR2 is YFSETQ in the germline V gene. J was trimmed by 0 bases and V by 4 bases; bases with no gene match: 6. The CDR3 bases are TGCGCCAGCAGCCCGGGGGACAGCCTGAACACTGAAGCTTTCTTT. Encoded protein: CASSPGDSLNTEAFF.

The chain employs TRBV5-1 and TRBJ2-6; TRBD2 matches at 7 bases. Germline V CDR1 and CDR2: SGHRS, YFSETQ. After removal of 0 bases from V and 0 bases from J, the junction contained 0 bases not matched to a gene. There are 16 residues in the CDR3. In nucleotides, the CDR3 is TGCGCCAGCAGCTTGGCGGGAGGCTCTGGGGCCAACGTCCTGACTTTC. Translation gives CASSLAGGSGANVLTF.

CDR3 sequence reads: CASLRDRGREQYF. The CDR3 DNA sequence: TGTGCCAGCCTCCGGGACAGGGGACGGGAGCAGTACTTC. The chain employs TRBV28 and TRBJ2-7, with TRBD1 matching over 10 bases. J gave up 7 bases and V 8 bases, and 8 bases lay outside the gene matches. The CDR3 sequence is 13 residues long. Germline V lookup: CDR1 MDHEN, CDR2 SYDVKM.

The chain carries TRBV28 and TRBJ2-3, with TRBD2 matching over 7 bases. From germline, CDR1 is MDHEN and CDR2 SYDVKM. The CDR3 is 14 residues long. The junction had 10 bases not matched to a gene; V was cut back by 8 bases and J by 5 bases. CDR3: CASGWAGERDTQYF. The CDR3 nucleotides read TGTGCCAGCGGGTGGGCGGGAGAGCGAGATACGCAGTATTTT.

V gene TRBV11-3 combines with J gene TRBJ2-1; maybe TRBD2 (5 bases). Germline V gene lookup returns CDR1 SGHNT and CDR2 YENEEA. Trimming took off 1 base at V and 4 bases at J, with 14 bases between the two ends. The CDR3 has 16 amino acids. The CDR3 sequence: CASSLGGQEPYNEQFF. The CDR3 nucleotides read TGTGCCAGCAGCTTAGGAGGGCAGGAGCCTTACAATGAGCAGTTCTTC. Complete variable domain (other parts from reference TRBV11-3 and TRBJ2-1): EAGVVQSPRYKIIEKKQPVAFWCNPISGHNTLYWYLQNLGQGPELLIRYENEEAVDDSQLPKDRFSAERLKGVDSTLKIQPAELGDSAVYLCASSLGGQEPYNEQFFGPGTRLTVL.

This clone has a single count. The rearrangement joins TRBV5-1 to TRBJ2-1, with TRBD2 identical over 8 bases. J gave up 4 bases and V 1 base, and 10 bases lay outside the gene matches. The CDR3 contains 17 residues. Germline-derived CDR1 and CDR2 are SGHRS and YFSETQ. The CDR3 loop is CASSLQGLAGLYNEQFF. The CDR3 DNA follows: TGCGCCAGCAGCTTGCAGGGGCTAGCGGGTCTTTACAATGAGCAGTTCTTC.

The chain recombines TRBV30 with TRBJ1-1; D is ambiguous. This CDR3 is 15 amino acids long. Trimming removed 0 bases at V and 4 bases at J, with 15 bases between. Looked up from germline, CDR1 is GTSNPN and CDR2 is SVGIG (reference sequence). The CDR3 nucleotides read TGTGCCTGGAGTGTTCGGCAGGTTGGTACCACTGAAGCTTTCTTT. This gives the protein CAWSVRQVGTTEAFF.